The clone carrying this T cell receptor (beta chain) appeared a few times. Its antigen is not identified. Template material for amplifying TCR beta CDR3 regions consisted of RNA transcripts. First-round RT-PCR of the TCR CDR3 relied on the HTBI primer set. TCRdb reprocessed the multiplex PCR reads with MiXCR, giving one entry per CDR3 protein. Of just under 750,000 distinct CDR3 sequences in the sample, roughly a third are singletons; the top ten hold 31%. Germline loops: CDR1 SGHAT, CDR2 FQNNGV. The CDR3 sequence is 16 residues long. The V end was cut by 6 bases, the J end by 2 bases, with 17 bases between. These data belong to a study of T cells in Graves' hyperthyroidism and ophthalmopathy. Overall study context: At initial diagnosis, before any treatment had begun, peripheral blood was obtained. Study-level findings and limits: A model of 13 V-J pairs discriminated ophthalmopathy from stable hyperthyroidism.

This TCR was recovered from a woman in her 40s with Graves' hyperthyroidism. Specimen: blood. The J gene is TRBJ1-3, the V gene TRBV11-2; D unclear. This chain's CDR3 is CASSRLRAITGNTIYF. In DNA form, the CDR3 reads TGTGCCAGCAGTCGGCTCCGGGCAATCACTGGAAACACCATATATTTT.